The clone carrying this T cell receptor (beta chain) was found a few times. Its antigen remains unidentified. These data are taken from a study of T-cell memory formation after mild COVID-19. Study summary: Largely donor-specific TCR clusters were found. Regarding the study as a whole: Mainly CM and EM harbored the contracting CD4+ clones; mainly EMRA harbored the CD8+ ones. Cross-reactive memory seemingly joined, as some responding clones were found in pre-infection memory.

This CDR3 is built from 11 residues. V was trimmed by 8 bases and J by 8 bases, leaving 10 bases between them. From germline, CDR1 is MNHNY and CDR2 SVGAGI (reference sequence). TCRdb re-called the 5' RACE reads through MiXCR, storing one row per CDR3 protein. The sample records 400,000 to 500,000 distinct CDR3 sequences, 20% being singletons. Input material: PBMCs or a T cell subset sorted from them (not recorded which). This TCR came from an adult woman who had mild COVID-19 (a few samples of this study predate the infection). Cell type and time point are not known. The genes are TRBV6-6 and TRBJ2-1, with a weak D call TRBD2 (5 bases). The DNA of the CDR3 is TGTGCCAGCGATGTGGGAGATGAGCAGTTCTTC. Encoded protein: CASDVGDEQFF.